The source of this TCR beta chain is a study of beta chain features in type 1 diabetes. Findings and limits, study-wide: Shorter templates might be favored by PCR, and equally so in patients and in controls.

V shed 8 bases and J 1 base; nucleotides not matched to a gene: 3. The CDR3 extends over 13 amino acids. Germline CDR1 reads MNHEY; CDR2 reads SMNVEV (reference sequence). Comment on this clone: Antigen: not known.

Since all of the isolated RNA was reverse transcribed, expressed TCRB transcripts were what got sequenced. Assay used: immunoSEQ multiplex PCR; TCRdb lists only in-frame clones, some missing. Among 350,000 or so clones listed, around 20% were seen once. The chain has TRBV27 and TRBJ1-2; 8 nucleotides agree with TRBD1. What was sequenced was naive CD4+ T cells from blood. This receptor was taken from a woman aged 18-30 years in good health. CDR3 sequence (DNA): TGTGCCAGCTGGGACAGGAGTAACTATGGCTACACCTTC. It yields the protein CASWDRSNYGYTF.